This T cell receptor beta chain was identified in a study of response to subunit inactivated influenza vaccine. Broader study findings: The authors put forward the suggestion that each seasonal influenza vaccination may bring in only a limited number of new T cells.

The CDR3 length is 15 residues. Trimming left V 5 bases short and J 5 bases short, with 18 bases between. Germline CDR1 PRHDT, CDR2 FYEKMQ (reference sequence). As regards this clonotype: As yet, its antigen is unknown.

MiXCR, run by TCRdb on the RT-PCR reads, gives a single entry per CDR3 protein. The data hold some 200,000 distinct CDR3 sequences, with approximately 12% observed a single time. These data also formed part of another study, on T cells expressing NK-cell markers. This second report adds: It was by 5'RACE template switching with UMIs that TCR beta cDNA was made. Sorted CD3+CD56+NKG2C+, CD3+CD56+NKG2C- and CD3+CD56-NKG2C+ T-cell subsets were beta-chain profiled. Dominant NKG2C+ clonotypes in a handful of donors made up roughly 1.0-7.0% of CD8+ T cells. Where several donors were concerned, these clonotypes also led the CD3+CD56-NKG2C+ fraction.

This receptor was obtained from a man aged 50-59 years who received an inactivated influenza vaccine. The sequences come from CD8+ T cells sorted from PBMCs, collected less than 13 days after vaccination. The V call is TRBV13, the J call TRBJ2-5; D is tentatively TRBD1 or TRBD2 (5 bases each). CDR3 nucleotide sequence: TGTGCCAGCAGCATCGGGACGGCCGCCACGGAGACCCAGTACTTC. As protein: CASSIGTAATETQYF. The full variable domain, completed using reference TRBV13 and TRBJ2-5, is AAGVIQSPRHLIKEKRETATLKCYPIPRHDTVYWYQQGPGQDPQFLISFYEKMQSDKGSIPDRFSAQQFSDYHSELNMSSLELGDSALYFCASSIGTAATETQYFGPGTRLLVL.